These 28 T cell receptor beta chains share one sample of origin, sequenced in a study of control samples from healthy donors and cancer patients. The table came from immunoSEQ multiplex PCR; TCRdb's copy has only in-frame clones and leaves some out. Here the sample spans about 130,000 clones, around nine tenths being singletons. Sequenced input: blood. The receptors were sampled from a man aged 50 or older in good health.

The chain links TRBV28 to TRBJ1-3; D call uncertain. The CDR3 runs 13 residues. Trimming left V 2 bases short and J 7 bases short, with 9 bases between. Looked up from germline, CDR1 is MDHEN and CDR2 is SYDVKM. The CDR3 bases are TGTGCCAGCAGTTTAGTGGTTACGAACACCATATATTTT. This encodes CASSLVVTNTIYF.

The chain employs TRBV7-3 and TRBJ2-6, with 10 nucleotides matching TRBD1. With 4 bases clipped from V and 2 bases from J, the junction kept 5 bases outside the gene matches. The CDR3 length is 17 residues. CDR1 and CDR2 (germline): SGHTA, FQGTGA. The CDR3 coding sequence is TGTGCCAGCAGCTCCCAAGGGACAGGGGCTGGGGCCAACGTCCTGACTTTC. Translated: CASSSQGTGAGANVLTF.

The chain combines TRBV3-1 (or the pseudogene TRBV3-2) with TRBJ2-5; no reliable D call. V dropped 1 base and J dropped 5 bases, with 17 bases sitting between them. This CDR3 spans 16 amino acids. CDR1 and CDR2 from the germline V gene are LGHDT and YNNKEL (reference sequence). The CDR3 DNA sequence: TGTGCCAGCAGCCAAGCATCGGGCCCAGCGTTGGAGACCCAGTACTTC. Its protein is CASSQASGPALETQYF.

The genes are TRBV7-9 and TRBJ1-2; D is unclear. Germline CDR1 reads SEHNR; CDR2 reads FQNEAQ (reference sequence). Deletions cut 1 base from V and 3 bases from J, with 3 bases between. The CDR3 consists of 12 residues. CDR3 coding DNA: TGTGCCAGCAGCTTAGGGGACTATGGCTACACCTTC. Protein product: CASSLGDYGYTF.

The CDR3 reads CASSRTGENQPQHF. The CDR3 nucleotides are TGTGCCAGCAGTAGGACAGGGGAGAATCAGCCCCAGCATTTT. This chain links TRBV6-5 with TRBJ1-5; 9 bases fit TRBD1. The CDR3 runs 14 residues. Germline values: CDR1 MNHEY, CDR2 SVGAGI. V gave up 5 bases and J gave up 4 bases; unmatched junction bases: 3.

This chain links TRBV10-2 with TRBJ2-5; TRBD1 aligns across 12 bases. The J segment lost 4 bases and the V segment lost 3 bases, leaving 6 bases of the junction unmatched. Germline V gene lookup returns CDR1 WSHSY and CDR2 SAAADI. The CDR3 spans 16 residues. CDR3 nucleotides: TGCGCCAGCAGTGACCGGGGACAGGGGGCTTCAGAGACCCAGTACTTC. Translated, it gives CASSDRGQGASETQYF.

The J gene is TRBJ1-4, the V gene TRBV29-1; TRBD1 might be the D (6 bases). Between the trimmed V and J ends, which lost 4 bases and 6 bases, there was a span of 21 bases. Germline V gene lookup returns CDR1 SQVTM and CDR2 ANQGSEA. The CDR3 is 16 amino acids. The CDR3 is CSVAFQGLGAYEKLFF. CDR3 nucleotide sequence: TGCAGCGTTGCATTTCAGGGGCTCGGGGCATATGAAAAACTGTTTTTT.

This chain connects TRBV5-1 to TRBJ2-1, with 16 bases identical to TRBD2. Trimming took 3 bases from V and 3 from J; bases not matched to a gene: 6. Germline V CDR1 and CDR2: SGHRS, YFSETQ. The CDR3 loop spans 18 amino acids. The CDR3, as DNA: TGCGCCAGCAGCTATGGGACTAGCGGGGGGGCCATCTACAATGAGCAGTTCTTC. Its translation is CASSYGTSGGAIYNEQFF.

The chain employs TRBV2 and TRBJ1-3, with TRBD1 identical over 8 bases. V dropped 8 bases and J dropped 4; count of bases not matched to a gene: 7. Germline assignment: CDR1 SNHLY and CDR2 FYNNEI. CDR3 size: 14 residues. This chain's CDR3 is CASGQGQLGNTIYF. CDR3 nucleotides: TGTGCCAGCGGACAGGGTCAGCTGGGAAACACCATATATTTT.

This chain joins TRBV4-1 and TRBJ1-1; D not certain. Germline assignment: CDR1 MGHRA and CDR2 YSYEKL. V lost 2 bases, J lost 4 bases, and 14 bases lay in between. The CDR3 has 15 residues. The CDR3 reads CASSQSPWGGTEAFF. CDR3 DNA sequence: TGCGCCAGCAGCCAAAGCCCCTGGGGTGGCACTGAAGCTTTCTTT.

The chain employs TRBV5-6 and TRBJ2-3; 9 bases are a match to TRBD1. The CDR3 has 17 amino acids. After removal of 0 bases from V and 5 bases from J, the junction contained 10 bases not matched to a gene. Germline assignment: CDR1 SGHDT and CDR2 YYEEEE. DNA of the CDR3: TGTGCCAGCAGCTTGGTCCTCGGGACAGGGTATAGAGATACGCAGTATTTT. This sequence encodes CASSLVLGTGYRDTQYF.

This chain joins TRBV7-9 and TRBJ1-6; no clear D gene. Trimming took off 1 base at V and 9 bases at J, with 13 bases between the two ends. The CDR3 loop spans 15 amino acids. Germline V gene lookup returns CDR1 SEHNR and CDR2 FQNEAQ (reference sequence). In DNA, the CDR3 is TGTGCCAGCAGCTTAGAAGGATCAGGTTTTTCACCCCTCCACTTT. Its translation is CASSLEGSGFSPLHF.

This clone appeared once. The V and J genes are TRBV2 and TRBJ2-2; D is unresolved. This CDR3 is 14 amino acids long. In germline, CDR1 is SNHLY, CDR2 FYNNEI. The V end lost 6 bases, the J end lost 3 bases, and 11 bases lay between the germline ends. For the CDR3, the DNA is TGTGCCAGCAGGGATGACACCTACACCGGGGAGCTGTTTTTT. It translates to CASRDDTYTGELFF.

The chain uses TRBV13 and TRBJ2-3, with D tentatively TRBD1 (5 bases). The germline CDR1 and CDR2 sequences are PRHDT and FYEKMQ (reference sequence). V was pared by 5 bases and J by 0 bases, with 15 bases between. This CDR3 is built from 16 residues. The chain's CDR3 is CASSLPRQGSTDTQYF. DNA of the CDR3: TGTGCCAGCAGCCTCCCCCGGCAGGGTAGCACAGATACGCAGTATTTT.

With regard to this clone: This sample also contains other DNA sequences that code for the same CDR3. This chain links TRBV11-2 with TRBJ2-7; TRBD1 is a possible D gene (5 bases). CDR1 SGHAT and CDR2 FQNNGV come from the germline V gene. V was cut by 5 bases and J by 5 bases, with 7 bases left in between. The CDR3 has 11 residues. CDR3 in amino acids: CASSLGDEQYF. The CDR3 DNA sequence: TGTGCCAGCAGCCTAGGGGACGAGCAGTACTTC.

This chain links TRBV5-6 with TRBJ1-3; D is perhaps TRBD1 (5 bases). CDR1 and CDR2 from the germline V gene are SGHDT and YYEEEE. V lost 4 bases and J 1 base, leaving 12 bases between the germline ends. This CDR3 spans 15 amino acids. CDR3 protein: CASSHWGGSGNTIYF. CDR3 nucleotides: TGTGCCAGCAGCCACTGGGGGGGGTCTGGAAACACCATATATTTT. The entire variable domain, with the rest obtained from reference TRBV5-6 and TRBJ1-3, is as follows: DAGVTQSPTHLIKTRGQQVTLRCSPKSGHDTVSWYQQALGQGPQFIFQYYEEEERQRGNFPDRFSGHQFPNYSSELNVNALLLGDSALYLCASSHWGGSGNTIYFGEGSWLTVV.

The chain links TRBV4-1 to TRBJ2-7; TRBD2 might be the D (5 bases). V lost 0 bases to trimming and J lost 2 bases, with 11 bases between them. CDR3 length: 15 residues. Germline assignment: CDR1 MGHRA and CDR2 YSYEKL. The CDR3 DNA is TGCGCCAGCAGCCAAGATCTATGGGGAGCCTACGAGCAGTACTTC. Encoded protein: CASSQDLWGAYEQYF.

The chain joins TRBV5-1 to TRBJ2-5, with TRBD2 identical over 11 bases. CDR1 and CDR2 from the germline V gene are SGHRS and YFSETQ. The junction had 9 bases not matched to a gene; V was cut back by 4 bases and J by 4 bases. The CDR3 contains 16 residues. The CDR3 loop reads CASSPGGLAGGETQYF. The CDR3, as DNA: TGCGCCAGCAGCCCTGGTGGGCTAGCGGGGGGAGAGACCCAGTACTTC.

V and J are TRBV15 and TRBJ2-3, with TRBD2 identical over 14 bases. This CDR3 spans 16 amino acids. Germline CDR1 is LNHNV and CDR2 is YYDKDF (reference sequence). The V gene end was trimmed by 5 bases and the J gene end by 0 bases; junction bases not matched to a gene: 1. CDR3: CATSRLAGGSTDTQYF. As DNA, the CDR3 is TGTGCCACCAGCCGACTAGCGGGGGGGAGCACAGATACGCAGTATTTT.

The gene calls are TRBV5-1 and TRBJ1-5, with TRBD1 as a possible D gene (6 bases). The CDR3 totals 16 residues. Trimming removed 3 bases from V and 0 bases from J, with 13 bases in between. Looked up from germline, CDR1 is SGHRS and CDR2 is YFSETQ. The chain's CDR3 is CASSSIDRNSNQPQHF. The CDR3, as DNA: TGCGCCAGCAGCTCCATTGACAGGAATAGCAATCAGCCCCAGCATTTT.

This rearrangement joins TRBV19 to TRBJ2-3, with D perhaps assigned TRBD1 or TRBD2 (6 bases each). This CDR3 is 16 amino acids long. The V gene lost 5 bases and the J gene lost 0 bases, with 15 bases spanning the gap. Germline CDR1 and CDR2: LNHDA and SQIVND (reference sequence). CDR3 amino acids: CASSPLGGRSTDTQYF. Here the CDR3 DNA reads TGTGCCAGTAGTCCATTGGGGGGCCGTAGCACAGATACGCAGTATTTT. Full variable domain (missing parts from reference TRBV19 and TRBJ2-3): DGGITQSPKYLFRKEGQNVTLSCEQNLNHDAMYWYRQDPGQGLRLIYYSQIVNDFQKGDIAEGYSVSREKKESFPLTVTSAQKNPTAFYLCASSPLGGRSTDTQYFGPGTRLTVL.

The CDR3 DNA sequence: TGCGCCAGCAGCGGCCTAGCGGGCGGGAATTCACCCCTCCACTTT. Translation gives CASSGLAGGNSPLHF. V gene TRBV5-1 combines with J gene TRBJ1-6; D is unresolved. CDR1 and CDR2 from the germline V gene are SGHRS and YFSETQ. Trimming removed 4 bases from V and 7 bases from J, with 15 bases in between. The CDR3 length is 15 residues. Combining the CDR3 with reference TRBV5-1 and TRBJ1-6 gives the whole variable domain KAGVTQTPRYLIKTRGQQVTLSCSPISGHRSVSWYQQTPGQGLQFLFEYFSETQRNKGNFPGRFSGRQFSNSRSEMNVSTLELGDSALYLCASSGLAGGNSPLHFGNGTRLTVT.

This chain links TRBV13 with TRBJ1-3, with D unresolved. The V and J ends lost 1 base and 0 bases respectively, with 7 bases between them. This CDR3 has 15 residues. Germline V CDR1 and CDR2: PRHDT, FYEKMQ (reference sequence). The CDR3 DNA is TGTGCCAGCAGCTTAGACAGATACTCTGGAAACACCATATATTTT. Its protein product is CASSLDRYSGNTIYF.

The CDR3 nucleotides are TGTGCCAGCAGCTTCAGGGTGTCGGGCAATGAGCAGTTCTTC. Translated: CASSFRVSGNEQFF. V usage is TRBV13 and J usage is TRBJ2-1; D possibly corresponds to TRBD1 (5 bases). The V end was cut by 3 bases, the J end by 6 bases, with 12 bases between. The CDR3 sequence is 14 residues long. CDR1 is PRHDT and CDR2 is FYEKMQ in the germline V gene (reference sequence).

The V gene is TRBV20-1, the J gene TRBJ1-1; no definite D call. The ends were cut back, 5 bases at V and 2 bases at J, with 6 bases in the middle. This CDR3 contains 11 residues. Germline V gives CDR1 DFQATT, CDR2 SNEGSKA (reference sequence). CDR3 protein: CSAADNTEAFF. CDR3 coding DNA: TGCAGTGCTGCAGATAACACTGAAGCTTTCTTT.

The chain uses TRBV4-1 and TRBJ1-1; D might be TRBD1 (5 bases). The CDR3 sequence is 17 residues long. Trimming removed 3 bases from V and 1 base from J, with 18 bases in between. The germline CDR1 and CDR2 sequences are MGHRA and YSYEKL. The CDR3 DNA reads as TGCGCCAGCAGCCATCCCCGCACCGGGACGGGGAACACTGAAGCTTTCTTT. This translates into CASSHPRTGTGNTEAFF.

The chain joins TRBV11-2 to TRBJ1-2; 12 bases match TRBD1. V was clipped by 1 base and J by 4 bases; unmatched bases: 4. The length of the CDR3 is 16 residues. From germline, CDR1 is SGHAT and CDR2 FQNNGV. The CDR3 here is CASSLAGTGGLYGYTF. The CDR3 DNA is TGTGCCAGCAGCTTAGCCGGGACAGGGGGCCTCTATGGCTACACCTTC. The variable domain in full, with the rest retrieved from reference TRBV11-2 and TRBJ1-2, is EAGVAQSPRYKIIEKRQSVAFWCNPISGHATLYWYQQILGQGPKLLIQFQNNGVVDDSQLPKDRFSAERLKGVDSTLKIQPAKLEDSAVYLCASSLAGTGGLYGYTFGSGTRLTVV.

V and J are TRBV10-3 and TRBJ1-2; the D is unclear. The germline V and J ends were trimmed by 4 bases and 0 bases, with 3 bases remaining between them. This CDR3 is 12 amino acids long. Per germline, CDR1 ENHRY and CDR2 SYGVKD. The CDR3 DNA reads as TGTGCCATCAGTGGGACTAACTATGGCTACACCTTC. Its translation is CAISGTNYGYTF.